This TCR beta chain comes out of a study of blood T cells in healthy people across ages. This CDR3 has 13 residues. The V end lost 4 bases, the J end lost 3 bases, and 9 bases lay between the germline ends. Germline CDR1 and CDR2: DFQATT and SNEGSKA (reference sequence). The use of a sample-barcoded 5' primer and a J-beta primer mix characterized a second PCR of about 7 to 12 cycles. TCRdb re-called the 5' RACE reads through MiXCR, storing one row per CDR3 protein. The sample contains more than 750,000 distinct CDR3 sequences, about 29% of which appear only once. This sample also belongs to another study, concerning T cells of mothers and their children.

Sequencing was performed on blood. The receptor was derived from a woman between 35 and 50 years old in good health. The chain carries TRBV20-1 and TRBJ1-4, with D tentatively TRBD1 (5 bases). The CDR3 nucleotides are TGCAGTGCTACAGGGAAGGCTAATGAAAAACTGTTTTTT. Translating gives CSATGKANEKLFF.